This T cell receptor beta chain was captured in a study of T-cell reconstitution after alpha-beta-depleted transplantation in children. As it was prepared, the TCRbeta library received unique molecular identifiers. TCRdb processed the PCR reads anew with MiXCR; each CDR3 protein has one entry. This sample has fewer than 1 million distinct CDR3 sequences; roughly 16% occur once, and the top ten carry 5%. This clonotype has a handful of counts. The V end lost 3 bases, the J end lost 4 bases, and 17 bases lay between the germline ends. CDR1 SGHRS and CDR2 YFSETQ come from the germline V gene. CDR3 length: 16 amino acids.

J is TRBJ1-3 and V is TRBV5-1; maybe TRBD1 (6 bases). The material sequenced was PBMCs, mostly from graft donor cells, taken 360 days after TCRalphabeta/CD19-depleted stem cell transplant. This clonotype originated in a male patient younger than 18 who had a stem cell transplant for acute lymphoblastic leukemia, so the T cells may come from the graft donor. CDR3 sequence (DNA): TGCGCCAGCAGCTCTCAGACCGGGGGGCTGGGAAACACCATATATTTT. As protein: CASSSQTGGLGNTIYF.